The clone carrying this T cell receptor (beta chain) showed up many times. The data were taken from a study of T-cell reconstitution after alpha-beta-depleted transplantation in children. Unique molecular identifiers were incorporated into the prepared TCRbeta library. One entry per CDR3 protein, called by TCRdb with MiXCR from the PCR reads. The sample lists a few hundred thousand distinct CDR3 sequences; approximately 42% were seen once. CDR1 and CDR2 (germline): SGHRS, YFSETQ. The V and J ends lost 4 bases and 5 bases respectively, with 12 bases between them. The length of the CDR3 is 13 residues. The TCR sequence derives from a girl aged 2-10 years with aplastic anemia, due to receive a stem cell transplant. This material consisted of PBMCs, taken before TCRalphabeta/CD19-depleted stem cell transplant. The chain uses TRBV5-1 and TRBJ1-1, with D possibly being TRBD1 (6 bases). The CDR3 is CASSPEGGTEAFF. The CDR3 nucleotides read TGCGCCAGCAGCCCGGAGGGGGGTACTGAAGCTTTCTTT.